This is a list of T cell receptor beta chains from one sample in a study of patients and donors after allogeneic stem cell transplantation. TCRdb ran MiXCR on the RT-PCR reads and lists one entry per CDR3 protein. The repertoire holds tens of thousands of distinct CDR3 sequences, roughly a third seen once, with approximately 82% in the top ten. The sample consisted of blood, either unsorted or a sorted T cell fraction (not recorded which). These receptors originate from a human donor who was either an allogeneic HSCT recipient or a stem cell or donor lymphocyte infusion donor (not recorded which). It is not recorded whose cells these are; they may come from a transplant donor. CDR3s include the opening cysteine and the closing phenylalanine or tryptophan. D genes are given only for firm matches. Clone size is shown for a subset of rows, as once, few, many or a class of expanded clone.

>-|TRBV10-3|-|TRBJ1-5
TGTGCCATCAGGGCAGGGAGTGAGTATAGCAATCAGCCCCAGCATTTT
CAIRAGSEYSNQPQHF
>-|TRBV24-1|-|TRBJ1-2
TGTGCCACCAGTGATCGGAGATGGGATGGCTACACCTTC
CATSDRRWDGYTF
>-|TRBV15|-|TRBJ2-5
TGTGCCACCAGCAGAGGGCAGCAAGAGACCCATTACTTC
CATSRGQQETHYF
>-|TRBV5-1|-|TRBJ1-1
TGCGCCAGCAGCTTCCAGGGGTGGAACACTGAAGCTTTCTTT
CASSFQGWNTEAFF
>-|TRBV7-8|-|TRBJ2-1
TGTGCCAGCAGCTTAGTAGCGGCGGTTAATGAGCAGTTCTTC
CASSLVAAVNEQFF
>-|TRBV10-3|TRBD1|TRBJ1-5
TGTGCCATCAGTGAGACACAGGGGGCCTATCAGCCCCAGCATTTT
CAISETQGAYQPQHF
>-|TRBV7-2|TRBD1|TRBJ2-1
TGTGCCAGCAGGTTTTCCCGAACCGGGACAGACTACAATGAGCAGTTCTTC
CASRFSRTGTDYNEQFF
>-|TRBV5-1|-|TRBJ2-1
TGCGCCAGCAGGGCGGGACAGATGTACAATGAGCAGTTCTTC
CASRAGQMYNEQFF
>-|TRBV2|-|TRBJ2-1
TGTGCCAGCAGTGAAATCCGTGGGGTCAATGAGCAGTTCTTC
CASSEIRGVNEQFF
>-|TRBV19|-|TRBJ1-5
TGTGCCAGTAGTATGAGACGGGGTAGCAATCAGCCCCAGCATTTT
CASSMRRGSNQPQHF
>-|TRBV7-9|-|TRBJ1-2
TGTGCCAGCAGCTTGTCGGACCTTAACTATGGCTACACCTTC
CASSLSDLNYGYTF
>few|TRBV7-8|TRBD1|TRBJ1-1
TGTGCCAGCGGTGACAGGGATTGGGACACTGAAGCTTTCTTT
CASGDRDWDTEAFF
>-|TRBV7-2|-|TRBJ1-1
TGTGCCAGCAGCTTACGGGAGGGGTTGACACCTGAAGCTTTCTTT
CASSLREGLTPEAFF
>-|TRBV4-3|TRBD1|TRBJ2-5
TGCGCCAGCAGCCAAGGTTTGGTGACAGGGAAGAAGACCCAGTACTTC
CASSQGLVTGKKTQYF
>-|TRBV15|TRBD1|TRBJ2-1
TGTGCCACCAGCAGAGATCAGGGGGCGAGGGGTGAGCAGTTCTTC
CATSRDQGARGEQFF
>few|TRBV14|-|TRBJ1-6
TGTGCCAGCAGCCAAGAGGTGGTGATTTCACCCCTCCACTTT
CASSQEVVISPLHF
>few|TRBV7-2|-|TRBJ1-2
TGTGCCAGCAGCTTAGCTTTAGCTAACTATGGCTACACCTTC
CASSLALANYGYTF
>few|TRBV5-1|-|TRBJ1-5
TGCGCCAGCAGCTTGGAGGGGGTGCTGAATCAGCCCCAGCATTTT
CASSLEGVLNQPQHF
>few|TRBV12-3/TRBV12-4|TRBD1|TRBJ2-1
TGTGCCAGCAGTTTAGAGGGACAGGTTTACAATGAGCAGTTCTTC
CASSLEGQVYNEQFF
>few|TRBV27|TRBD2|TRBJ2-5
TGTGCCAGCAGTTTAGAGCCTAGCGGGAGAAAGACCCAGTACTTC
CASSLEPSGRKTQYF
>-|TRBV7-2|TRBD1|TRBJ1-1
TGTGCCAGCAGCTTCCCAGGGACAGTGAACACTGAAGCTTTCTTT
CASSFPGTVNTEAFF
>few|TRBV10-3|TRBD1|TRBJ1-4
TGTGCCATCAGAGGGACAGGGAATGAAAAACTGTTTTTT
CAIRGTGNEKLFF
>few|TRBV7-8|-|TRBJ1-2
TGTGCCAGCAGACAAACAGGTTACGGCTACACCTTC
CASRQTGYGYTF
>many|TRBV20-1|-|TRBJ1-1
TGCAGTGCTAGACTTTACAGGGAAGGCGAAGCTTTCTTT
CSARLYREGEAFF
>few|TRBV29-1|-|TRBJ2-3
TGCAGCGTTCGCTTGGATACGCAGTATTTT
CSVRLDTQYF
>-|TRBV7-9|-|TRBJ1-4
TGTGCCAGCAGCTTACTACAAAGAGAAAAACTGTTTTTT
CASSLLQREKLFF
>few|TRBV15|-|TRBJ1-5
TGTGCCACCAGCATGCTTCAGGGGAAGAGCAATCAGCCCCAGCATTTT
CATSMLQGKSNQPQHF
>few|TRBV4-2|-|TRBJ1-2
TGTGCCAGCAGCCAAGAGAGGGCTGGCTACACCTTC
CASSQERAGYTF
>-|TRBV5-1|-|TRBJ2-5
TGCGCCAGCAGCTCCCCTAGGGAGACCCAGTACTTC
CASSSPRETQYF
>-|TRBV20-1|TRBD1|TRBJ1-2
TGCAGTGCTGAAACCCGACAGGGGGCCGACTATGGCTACACCTTC
CSAETRQGADYGYTF
>few|TRBV7-9|-|TRBJ2-2
TGTGCCAGCAGCTTACTTCAGGGGTACACCGGGGAGCTGTTTTTT
CASSLLQGYTGELFF
>few|TRBV20-1|-|TRBJ2-1
TGCAGTGCGGTAGGACTTAGCTCCTACAATGAGCAGTTCTTC
CSAVGLSSYNEQFF
>-|TRBV11-2|-|TRBJ1-1
TGTGCCAGCAGCCAAATACGGGGCAACACTGAAGCTTTCTTT
CASSQIRGNTEAFF
>-|TRBV5-4|-|TRBJ2-5
TGTGCCAGCAGCTTGGGTTACACGGACATTACCATCCCTTCCCAGTACTTC
CASSLGYTDITIPSQYF
>-|TRBV5-1|-|TRBJ1-1
TGCGCCAGCAGGTGGAGTTTGGACACTGAAGCTTTCTTT
CASRWSLDTEAFF
>-|TRBV29-1|TRBD1|TRBJ2-3
TGCAGCGACCGGGACAGGGGCCTGCAGTATTTT
CSDRDRGLQYF
>-|TRBV29-1|-|TRBJ1-3
TGCAGCGTTGGAGGGGGATCTGGAAACACCATATATTTT
CSVGGGSGNTIYF
>-|TRBV7-2|-|TRBJ1-1
TGTGCCAGCAGTATCACCGGACTGAGGAACACTGAAGCTTTCTTT
CASSITGLRNTEAFF
>-|TRBV5-1|-|TRBJ1-1
TGCGCCAGCAGCTTGTTTCCGGCCGAACGCGCTGAAGCTTTCTTT
CASSLFPAERAEAFF
>-|TRBV7-9|-|TRBJ1-1
TGTGCCATCTCTCGGGGAGCGAACACTGAAGCTTTCTTT
CAISRGANTEAFF